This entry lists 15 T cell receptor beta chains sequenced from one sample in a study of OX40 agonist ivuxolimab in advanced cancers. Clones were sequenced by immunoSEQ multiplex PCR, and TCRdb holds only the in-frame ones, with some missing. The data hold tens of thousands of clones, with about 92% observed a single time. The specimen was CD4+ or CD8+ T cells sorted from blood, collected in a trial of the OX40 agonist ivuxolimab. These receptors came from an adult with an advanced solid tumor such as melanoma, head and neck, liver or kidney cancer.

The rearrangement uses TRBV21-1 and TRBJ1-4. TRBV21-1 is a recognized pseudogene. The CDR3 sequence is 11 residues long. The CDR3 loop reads CRKALGEKLFF. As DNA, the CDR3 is TGTAGGAAGGCACTTGGTGAAAAACTGTTTTTT.

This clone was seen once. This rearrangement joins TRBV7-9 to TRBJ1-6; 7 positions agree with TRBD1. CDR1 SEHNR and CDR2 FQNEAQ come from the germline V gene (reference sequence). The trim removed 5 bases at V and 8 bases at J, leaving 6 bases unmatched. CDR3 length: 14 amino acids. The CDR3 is CASSIRDSYSPLHF. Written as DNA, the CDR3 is TGTGCCAGCAGCATCCGGGACAGCTATTCACCCCTCCACTTT.

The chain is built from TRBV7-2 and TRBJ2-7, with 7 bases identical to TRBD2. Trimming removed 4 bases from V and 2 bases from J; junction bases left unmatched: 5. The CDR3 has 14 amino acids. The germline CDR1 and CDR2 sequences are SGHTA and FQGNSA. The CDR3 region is CASSSSGFPYEQYF. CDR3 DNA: TGTGCCAGCAGCTCTAGCGGATTCCCCTACGAGCAGTACTTC. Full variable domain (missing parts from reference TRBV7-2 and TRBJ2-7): GAGVSQSPSNKVTEKGKDVELRCDPISGHTALYWYRQSLGQGLEFLIYFQGNSAPDKSGLPSDRFSAERTGGSVSTLTIQRTQQEDSAVYLCASSSSGFPYEQYFGPGTRLTVT.

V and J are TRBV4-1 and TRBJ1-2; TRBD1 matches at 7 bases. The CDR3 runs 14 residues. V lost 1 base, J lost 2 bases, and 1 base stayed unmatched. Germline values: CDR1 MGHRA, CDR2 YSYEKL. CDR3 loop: CASSQAQGNYGYTF. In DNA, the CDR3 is TGCGCCAGCAGCCAAGCACAGGGGAACTATGGCTACACCTTC.

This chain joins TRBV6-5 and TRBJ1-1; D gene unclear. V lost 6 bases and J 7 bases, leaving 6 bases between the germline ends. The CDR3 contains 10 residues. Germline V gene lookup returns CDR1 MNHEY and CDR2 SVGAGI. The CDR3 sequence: CASSYSEAFF. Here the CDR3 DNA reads TGTGCCAGCAGCTACAGTGAAGCTTTCTTT.

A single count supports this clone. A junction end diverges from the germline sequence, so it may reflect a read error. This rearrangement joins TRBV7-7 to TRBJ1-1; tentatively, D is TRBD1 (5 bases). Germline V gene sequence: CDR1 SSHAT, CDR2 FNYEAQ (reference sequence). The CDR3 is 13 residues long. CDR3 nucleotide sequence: TGTGCTAGCAGCTTAGCAAGACAGACTGAAGCTTTCTTT. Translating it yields CASSLARQTEAFF.

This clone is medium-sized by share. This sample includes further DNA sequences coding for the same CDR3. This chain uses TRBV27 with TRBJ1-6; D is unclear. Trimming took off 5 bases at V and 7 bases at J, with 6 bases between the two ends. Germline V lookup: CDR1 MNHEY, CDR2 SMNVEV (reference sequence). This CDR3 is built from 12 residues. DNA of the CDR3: TGTGCCAGCAGTCCCGTGAATTCACCCCTCCACTTT. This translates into CASSPVNSPLHF.

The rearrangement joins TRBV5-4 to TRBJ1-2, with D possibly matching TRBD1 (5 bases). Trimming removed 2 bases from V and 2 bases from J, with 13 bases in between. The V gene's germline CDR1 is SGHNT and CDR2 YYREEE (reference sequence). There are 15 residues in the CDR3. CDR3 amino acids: CASSFIGASNYGYTF. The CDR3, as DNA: TGTGCCAGCAGCTTCATCGGGGCGTCCAACTATGGCTACACCTTC. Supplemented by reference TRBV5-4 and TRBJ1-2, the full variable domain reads ETGVTQSPTHLIKTRGQQVTLRCSSQSGHNTVSWYQQALGQGPQFIFQYYREEENGRGNFPPRFSGLQFPNYSSELNVNALELDDSALYLCASSFIGASNYGYTFGSGTRLTVV.

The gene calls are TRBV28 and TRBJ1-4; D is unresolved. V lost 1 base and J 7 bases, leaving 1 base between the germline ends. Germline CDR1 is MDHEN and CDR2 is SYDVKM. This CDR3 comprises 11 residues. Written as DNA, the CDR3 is TGTGCCAGCAGTTTATCTGAAAAACTGTTTTTT. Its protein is CASSLSEKLFF.

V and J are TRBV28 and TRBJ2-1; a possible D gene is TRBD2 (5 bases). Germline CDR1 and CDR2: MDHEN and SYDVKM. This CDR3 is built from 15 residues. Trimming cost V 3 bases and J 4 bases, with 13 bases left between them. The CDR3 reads CASSFILATYNEQFF. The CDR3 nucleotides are TGTGCCAGCAGTTTTATTTTAGCGACGTACAATGAGCAGTTCTTC. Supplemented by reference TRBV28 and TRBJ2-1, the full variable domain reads DVKVTQSSRYLVKRTGEKVFLECVQDMDHENMFWYRQDPGLGLRLIYFSYDVKMKEKGDIPEGYSVSREKKERFSLILESASTNQTSMYLCASSFILATYNEQFFGPGTRLTVL.

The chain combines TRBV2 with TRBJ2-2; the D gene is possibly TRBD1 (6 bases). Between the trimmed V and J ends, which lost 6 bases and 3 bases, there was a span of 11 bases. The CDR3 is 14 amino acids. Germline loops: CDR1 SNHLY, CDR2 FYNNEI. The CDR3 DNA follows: TGTGCCAGCAGGGAAACAGGGTACACCGGGGAGCTGTTTTTT. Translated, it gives CASRETGYTGELFF.

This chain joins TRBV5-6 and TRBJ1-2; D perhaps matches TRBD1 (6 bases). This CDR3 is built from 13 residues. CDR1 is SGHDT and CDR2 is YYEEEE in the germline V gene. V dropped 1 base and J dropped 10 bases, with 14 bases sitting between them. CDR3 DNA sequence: TGTGCCAGCAGCTTGTGGGGGGCAGAAGACTACACCTTC. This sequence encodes CASSLWGAEDYTF.

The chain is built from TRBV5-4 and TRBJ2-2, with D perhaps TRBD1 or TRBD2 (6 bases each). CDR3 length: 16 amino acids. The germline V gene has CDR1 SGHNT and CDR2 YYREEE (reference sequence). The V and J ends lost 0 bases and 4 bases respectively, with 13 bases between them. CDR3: CASSLAPGGSTGELFF. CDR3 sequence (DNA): TGTGCCAGCAGCTTGGCTCCCGGGGGCTCCACCGGGGAGCTGTTTTTT.

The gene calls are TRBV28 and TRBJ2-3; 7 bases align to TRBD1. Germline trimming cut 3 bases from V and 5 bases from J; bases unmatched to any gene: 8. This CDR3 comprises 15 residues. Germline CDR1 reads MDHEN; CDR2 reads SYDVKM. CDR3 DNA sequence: TGTGCCAGCAGTTTGGAGAGGGGGCGCATAGATACGCAGTATTTT. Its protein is CASSLERGRIDTQYF.

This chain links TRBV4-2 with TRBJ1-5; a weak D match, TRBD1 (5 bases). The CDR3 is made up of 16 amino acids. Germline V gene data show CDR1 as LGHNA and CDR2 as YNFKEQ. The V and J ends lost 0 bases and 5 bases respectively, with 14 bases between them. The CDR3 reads CASSQEVGLGDQPQHF. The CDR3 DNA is TGTGCCAGCAGCCAAGAAGTGGGCTTGGGGGATCAGCCCCAGCATTTT.